This TCR beta chain is from a study of T cell repertoires in cytomegalovirus infection. Study information: Matching HLA type, along with CMV infection, was indicated by public TCR beta signatures. Study observations and caveats: CMV-specific HLA-C-restricted TCR beta clonotypes dominated the ex vivo response.

On this clonotype itself: Its antigen is still unknown.

Looked up from germline, CDR1 is SEHNR and CDR2 is FQNEAQ (reference sequence). CDR3 length equals 15 residues. V lost 3 bases to trimming and J lost 5 bases, with 16 bases between them. TCRdb itself ran the reads through MiXCR, one entry per CDR3 protein. The sample records hundreds of thousands of distinct CDR3 sequences, about 39% being singletons. Specimen: cultured PBMCs, collected from culture after CMV antigen stimulation. The chain is built from TRBV7-9 and TRBJ2-5, with D unresolved. This clonotype was obtained from a human donor in good health (CMV status not recorded). Some clones in this sample may be carry-over from other donors' samples. The CDR3 protein is CASSLDRVLRETQYF. The DNA of the CDR3 is TGTGCCAGCAGCTTGGACCGGGTACTCCGGGAGACCCAGTACTTC.